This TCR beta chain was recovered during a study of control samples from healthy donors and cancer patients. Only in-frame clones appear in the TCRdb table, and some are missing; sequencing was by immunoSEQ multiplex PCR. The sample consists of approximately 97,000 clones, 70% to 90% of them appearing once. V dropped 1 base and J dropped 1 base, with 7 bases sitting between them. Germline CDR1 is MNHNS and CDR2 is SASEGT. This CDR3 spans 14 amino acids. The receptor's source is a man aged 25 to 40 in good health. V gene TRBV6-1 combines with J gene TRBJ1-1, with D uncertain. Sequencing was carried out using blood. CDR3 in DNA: TGTGCCAGCAGTGAAGTTATCCCGAACACTGAAGCTTTCTTT. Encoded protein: CASSEVIPNTEAFF.